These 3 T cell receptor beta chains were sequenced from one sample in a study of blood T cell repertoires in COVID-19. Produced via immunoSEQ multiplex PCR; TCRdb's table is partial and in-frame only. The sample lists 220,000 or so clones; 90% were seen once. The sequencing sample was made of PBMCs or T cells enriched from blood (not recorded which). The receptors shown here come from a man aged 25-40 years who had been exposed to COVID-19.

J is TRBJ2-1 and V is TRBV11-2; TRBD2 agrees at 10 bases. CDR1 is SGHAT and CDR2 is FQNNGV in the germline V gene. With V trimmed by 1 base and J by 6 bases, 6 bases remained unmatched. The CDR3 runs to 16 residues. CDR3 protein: CASSLVSQRGGNEQFF. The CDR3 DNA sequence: TGTGCCAGCAGCTTAGTTTCCCAGCGGGGGGGCAATGAGCAGTTCTTC.

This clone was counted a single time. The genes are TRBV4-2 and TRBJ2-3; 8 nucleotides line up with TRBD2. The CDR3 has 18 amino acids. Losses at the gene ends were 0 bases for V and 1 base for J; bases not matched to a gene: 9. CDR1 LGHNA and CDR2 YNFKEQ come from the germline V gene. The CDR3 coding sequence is TGTGCCAGCAGCCAAGAGGTTTTCGGGGGGGGACGCACAGATACGCAGTATTTT. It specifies CASSQEVFGGGRTDTQYF.

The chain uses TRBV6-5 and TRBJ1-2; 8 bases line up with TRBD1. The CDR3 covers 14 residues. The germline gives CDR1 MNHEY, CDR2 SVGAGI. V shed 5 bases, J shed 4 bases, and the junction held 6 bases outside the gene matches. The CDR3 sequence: CASSLGQGGYGYTF. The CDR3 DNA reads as TGTGCCAGCAGTCTCGGACAGGGCGGCTATGGCTACACCTTC.